Listed below are T cell receptor beta chains from one sample, sequenced in a study of blood T cell repertoires in COVID-19. Produced via immunoSEQ multiplex PCR; TCRdb's table is partial and in-frame only. This table holds approximately 150,000 clones, around nine tenths found once. Sequences were obtained from peripheral blood. These receptors were collected from a human donor in a cohort sampled during active COVID-19. Both conserved end residues are part of each CDR3. The order of the fields is clone size, V gene, CDR3 protein. Clone size is shown for a subset of rows, as once, few, many or a class of expanded clone.

size: -; V: TRBV3-1/TRBV3-2; CDR3: CASSQTGGDSNEQFF
size: -; V: TRBV6-5; CDR3: CASSRGGKTEAFF
size: -; V: TRBV3-1/TRBV3-2; CDR3: CASSQGTSGITDTQYF
size: -; V: TRBV30; CDR3: CAWSVRQLNQPQHF
size: -; V: TRBV2; CDR3: CASRGTVNTGELFF
size: -; V: TRBV5-6; CDR3: CASSLARLAGGWEQYF
size: -; V: TRBV19; CDR3: CASSEAGGEKLFF
size: -; V: TRBV6-1; CDR3: CASSEAVGQPAEKLFF
size: -; V: TRBV7-9; CDR3: CASGRLAGADEQYF
size: -; V: TRBV11-2; CDR3: CASSFRQGAVYEQYF
size: -; V: TRBV9; CDR3: CASSPSTGKAFF
size: few; V: TRBV9; CDR3: CASSLRESVYTF
size: -; V: TRBV28; CDR3: CASSSSGDPSYEQYF
size: -; V: TRBV13; CDR3: CASSSGRGQAHYGYTF
size: -; V: TRBV21-1; CDR3: CATLTGAVPYNSPLHF
size: -; V: TRBV6-4; CDR3: CASNLPKAGVADTQYF
size: -; V: TRBV20-1; CDR3: CSASLPQGISYEQYF
size: -; V: TRBV19; CDR3: CASSTGQGNQPQHF
size: -; V: TRBV5-1; CDR3: CASSRQGSLGDTNEKLFF
size: -; V: TRBV2; CDR3: CASRPRRVDTGELFF
size: -; V: TRBV7-9; CDR3: CASSWNSTGPHKYF
size: -; V: TRBV6-5; CDR3: CASSYGETEAFF
size: once; V: TRBV30; CDR3: CAWMNSYTTNEKLFF
size: -; V: TRBV19; CDR3: CATDYGQGLYGYTF
size: -; V: TRBV30; CDR3: CAWSGTSGRTDTQYF
size: -; V: TRBV4-3; CDR3: CASSQGRGPGNTIYF